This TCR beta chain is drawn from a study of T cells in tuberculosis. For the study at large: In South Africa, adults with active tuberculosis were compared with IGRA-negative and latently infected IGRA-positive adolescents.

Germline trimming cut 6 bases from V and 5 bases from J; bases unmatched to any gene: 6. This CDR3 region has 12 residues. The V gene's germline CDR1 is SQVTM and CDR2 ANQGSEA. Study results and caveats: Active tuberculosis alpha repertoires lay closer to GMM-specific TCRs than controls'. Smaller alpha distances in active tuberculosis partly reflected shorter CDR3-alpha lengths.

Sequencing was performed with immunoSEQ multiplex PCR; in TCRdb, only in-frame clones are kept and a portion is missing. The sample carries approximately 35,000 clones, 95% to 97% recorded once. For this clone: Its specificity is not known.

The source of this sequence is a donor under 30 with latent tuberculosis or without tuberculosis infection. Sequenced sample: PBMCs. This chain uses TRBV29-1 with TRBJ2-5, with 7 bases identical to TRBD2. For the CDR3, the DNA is TGCAGCGTCCAGACTAGCATGGAGACCCAGTACTTC. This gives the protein CSVQTSMETQYF.